This T cell receptor (beta chain) was retrieved from a study of human T cells and chemical hapten exposure. Whole-study context: Per-sample variation in TCR yield stemmed mainly from small pooled library volume differences.

Extraction of total RNA was performed on unfractionated whole blood. The library labeled individual cDNA molecules by adding unique molecular identifiers to them. Source study methods: Samples ranged from roughly 20,000 to 750,000 TCRs, with a median of 95,638. TCRdb analysed the 5' RACE reads with MiXCR anew, one entry per CDR3 protein. For this entry, the V and J calls and clone size follow TCRdb and not the study's own pipeline. The sample lists some 150,000 distinct CDR3 sequences, around 4.4% occurring once. This clonotype has a count of ten or more. The antigen is unknown. Germline values: CDR1 DFQATT, CDR2 SNEGSKA (reference sequence). The V end was cut by 1 base, the J end by 2 bases, with 14 bases between. The CDR3 length is 15 residues. Findings and caveats of the study: High-frequency TCRs, those above 1 in 1000, stayed the same after DPC sensitization.

The chain recombines TRBV20-1 with TRBJ1-2, with D possibly matching TRBD1 (6 bases). The sequence was collected from a female donor in good health. CDR3 bases: TGCAGTGCTAGAGGGAGGGGACACAGAAACTATGGCTACACCTTC. Translation gives CSARGRGHRNYGYTF.